The 13 T cell receptor beta chains reported below all come from one sample, sequenced in a study of memory CD4+ T cells and cytomegalovirus serostatus. Single viable CD3+CD4+CD8-CD45RO+ cells were sorted as the memory CD4+ T cells. Profiled with immunoSEQ multiplex PCR; TCRdb holds only in-frame clones, not every one. The data show fewer than 40,000 clones, around 80% seen once. The source material was memory CD4+ T cells from blood. Every receptor here comes from an adult in good health and CMV-seropositive.

This chain uses TRBV29-1 with TRBJ2-2, with a tentative D call TRBD1 (5 bases). Germline-derived CDR1 and CDR2 are SQVTM and ANQGSEA. The CDR3 contains 13 residues. Trimming cost V 3 bases and J 6 bases, with 11 bases left between them. CDR3 in DNA: TGCAGCGTTGACGGCAGGGTGCCCGGGGAGCTGTTTTTT. Translation: CSVDGRVPGELFF.

The J gene is TRBJ1-1, the V gene TRBV14; a possible D gene is TRBD1 (5 bases). V lost 5 bases, J lost 6 bases, and 22 bases lay in between. Germline V lookup: CDR1 SGHDN, CDR2 FVKESK. The CDR3 totals 16 residues. The CDR3 DNA sequence: TGTGCCAGCAGCTCCCGGGGGTCAGACTTGACCCCTGAAGCTTTCTTT. Its translation: CASSSRGSDLTPEAFF. The full variable domain, completed using reference TRBV14 and TRBJ1-1, is EAGVTQFPSHSVIEKGQTVTLRCDPISGHDNLYWYRRVMGKEIKFLLHFVKESKQDESGMPNNRFLAERTGGTYSTLKVQPAELEDSGVYFCASSSRGSDLTPEAFFGQGTRLTVV.

This clone was recorded only once. V and J are TRBV7-2 and TRBJ1-3; D remains ambiguous. Trimming took off 4 bases at V and 4 bases at J, with 8 bases between the two ends. The CDR3 covers 13 residues. Germline V CDR1 and CDR2: SGHTA, FQGNSA. This CDR3 is CASSSPGGNTIYF. In DNA form, the CDR3 reads TGTGCCAGCAGCTCCCCCGGGGGAAACACCATATATTTT.

The chain links TRBV2 to TRBJ1-4, with a possible D match to TRBD1 (6 bases). Trimming cost V 4 bases and J 3 bases, with 9 bases left between them. The CDR3 runs to 14 residues. CDR1 is SNHLY and CDR2 is FYNNEI in the germline V gene. As DNA, the CDR3 is TGTGCCAGCAGTGGGCCAGGGGCTAATGAAAAACTGTTTTTT. Translating it yields CASSGPGANEKLFF.

The V gene is TRBV5-8, the J gene TRBJ2-6; D is unclear. The germline V and J ends were trimmed by 1 base and 0 bases, with 11 bases remaining between them. The CDR3 sequence is 17 residues long. The germline CDR1 and CDR2 sequences are SGHTS and YDEGEE. CDR3 sequence (DNA): TGTGCCAGCAGCTTGCTGGCCGATAACTCTGGGGCCAACGTCCTGACTTTC. This sequence encodes CASSLLADNSGANVLTF. Full variable domain (rest looked up from reference TRBV5-8 and TRBJ2-6): EAGVTQSPTHLIKTRGQQATLRCSPISGHTSVYWYQQALGLGLQFLLWYDEGEERNRGNFPPRFSGRQFPNYSSELNVNALELEDSALYLCASSLLADNSGANVLTFGAGSRLTVL.

As concerns this clone: One junction end disagrees with the germline gene, perhaps due to a read error. The chain carries TRBV5-4 and TRBJ2-2; D perhaps matches TRBD1 (5 bases). Looked up from germline, CDR1 is SGHNT and CDR2 is YYREEE (reference sequence). CDR3 size: 17 residues. CDR3 nucleotides: TGTGCCAGCAGCTTGGGGGGCAGTTACAGGAACATCGGGGAGCTGTTTTTT. Residues: CASSLGGSYRNIGELFF.

This clone is a singleton in its sample. In DNA form, the CDR3 reads TGTGCCAGCAGCGTTGGGACAGGGGATGGCTACACCTTC. It specifies CASSVGTGDGYTF. The chain joins TRBV7-9 to TRBJ1-2, with 10 bases lining up with TRBD1. V lost 5 bases and J lost 6; bases outside the gene matches: 3. Germline V gives CDR1 SEHNR, CDR2 FQNEAQ (reference sequence). CDR3 length equals 13 residues. The whole variable domain, filled in from reference TRBV7-9 and TRBJ1-2, reads DTGVSQNPRHKITKRGQNVTFRCDPISEHNRLYWYRQTLGQGPEFLTYFQNEAQLEKSRLLSDRFSAERPKGSFSTLEIQRTEQGDSAMYLCASSVGTGDGYTFGSGTRLTVV.

The rearrangement uses TRBV5-4 and TRBJ1-1; D might be TRBD1 (5 bases). CDR3 length equals 16 residues. Per germline, CDR1 SGHNT and CDR2 YYREEE (reference sequence). The V end was cut by 5 bases, the J end by 8 bases, with 25 bases between. The CDR3 is CASSHKGRGDGSEAFF. CDR3 bases: TGTGCCAGCAGTCACAAGGGGCGGGGTGATGGTTCGGAAGCTTTCTTT. The complete variable domain, with remaining parts taken from reference TRBV5-4 and TRBJ1-1, reads ETGVTQSPTHLIKTRGQQVTLRCSSQSGHNTVSWYQQALGQGPQFIFQYYREEENGRGNFPPRFSGLQFPNYSSELNVNALELDDSALYLCASSHKGRGDGSEAFFGQGTRLTVV.

This clone occurred a few times. The chain links TRBV28 to TRBJ1-1, with D perhaps matching TRBD1 (5 bases). Germline CDR1 MDHEN, CDR2 SYDVKM. There are 13 residues in the CDR3. V shed 2 bases and J shed 4 bases, with 8 bases lying between them. The CDR3 reads CASSLIRGTEAFF. The CDR3 DNA follows: TGTGCCAGCAGTTTAATAAGGGGCACTGAAGCTTTCTTT.

The chain has TRBV5-1 and TRBJ2-7, with TRBD2 as a possible D gene (6 bases). With 0 bases removed from V and 4 bases from J, the gap between germline ends came to 11 bases. Germline V CDR1 and CDR2: SGHRS, YFSETQ. There are 14 residues in the CDR3. The CDR3 coding sequence is TGCGCCAGCAGCTTGGGTGGTAGCGGTTACGAGCAGTACTTC. Its translation is CASSLGGSGYEQYF.

This clone was seen only a few times. This sequence joins TRBV6-4 and TRBJ1-3, with D perhaps matching TRBD1 (5 bases). The ends were cut back, 6 bases at V and 2 bases at J, with 14 bases in the middle. CDR3 length: 15 residues. CDR1 is MRHNA and CDR2 is SNTAGT in the germline V gene. CDR3 nucleotides: TGTGCCAGCAGCCATGAAGGGGAGGCTGGAAACACCATATATTTT. Protein: CASSHEGEAGNTIYF.

The chain carries TRBV19 and TRBJ1-1; unclear D gene. Germline CDR1 reads LNHDA; CDR2 reads SQIVND (reference sequence). V was clipped by 3 bases and J by 0 bases, with 11 bases between them. The CDR3 has 15 residues. CDR3 coding DNA: TGTGCCAGTAGTATCCCCCCGCCCATGAACACTGAAGCTTTCTTT. It specifies CASSIPPPMNTEAFF.

This clone was picked up one time. The rearrangement uses TRBV19 and TRBJ1-2; D unresolved. The CDR3 has 13 residues. V was cut by 2 bases and J by 7 bases, with 11 bases left in between. Germline V lookup: CDR1 LNHDA, CDR2 SQIVND (reference sequence). The CDR3, as DNA: TGTGCCAGTAGTATACGGACGGGGAGTGGCTACACCTTC. Encoded protein: CASSIRTGSGYTF. Using reference TRBV19 and TRBJ1-2 for the parts outside the CDR3, the full variable domain is DGGITQSPKYLFRKEGQNVTLSCEQNLNHDAMYWYRQDPGQGLRLIYYSQIVNDFQKGDIAEGYSVSREKKESFPLTVTSAQKNPTAFYLCASSIRTGSGYTFGSGTRLTVV.